A selection of T cell receptor beta chains follows, all from one sample in a study of T-cell memory formation after mild COVID-19. TCRdb re-called the 5' RACE reads with MiXCR, one entry per CDR3 protein. This sample has under 350,000 distinct CDR3 sequences; 15% to 20% occur once, and the top ten carry less than 30%. Specimen: PBMCs or a T cell subset sorted from them (not recorded which). The source of these receptors is a man between 18 and 29 years old who had mild COVID-19 (a few samples of this study predate the infection). Cell type and time point are not known. CDR3s include the opening cysteine and the closing phenylalanine or tryptophan. A D gene is named only where the DNA matches it firmly. A row's size may be missing; if present it is once, few, many or a size class.

clone size	D gene	J gene	V gene	CDR3 protein	CDR3 DNA
few	.	TRBJ2-1	TRBV24-1	CATSDFSRNNEQFF	TGTGCCACCAGTGATTTCTCGCGAAACAATGAGCAGTTCTTC
.	.	TRBJ2-7	TRBV5-1	CASSLETVAYEQYF	TGCGCCAGCAGCCTCGAGACTGTAGCCTACGAGCAGTACTTC
.	TRBD1	TRBJ1-2	TRBV5-4	CASSSTGADYGYTF	TGTGCCAGCAGTTCTACAGGGGCTGACTATGGCTACACCTTC
.	.	TRBJ1-4	TRBV6-2/TRBV6-3	CASSSGVDEKLFF	TGTGCCAGCAGTTCTGGGGTTGATGAAAAACTGTTTTTT
few	.	TRBJ2-7	TRBV3-1	CASSQVPTPYYEQYF	TGTGCCAGCAGCCAAGTTCCCACACCCTACTACGAGCAGTACTTC
few	.	TRBJ2-3	TRBV28	CASSLRVGGQYF	TGTGCCAGCAGTTTGAGGGTGGGTGGGCAGTATTTT
few	TRBD2	TRBJ2-1	TRBV7-2	CASSSVSGGVNEQFF	TGTGCCAGCAGCTCTGTTAGCGGGGGGGTTAATGAGCAGTTCTTC
.	.	TRBJ2-3	TRBV6-6	CASNAWGPEDTQYF	TGTGCCAGCAACGCGTGGGGGCCGGAAGATACGCAGTATTTT
.	TRBD1	TRBJ1-2	TRBV20-1	CSAEPGTGDGYTF	TGCAGTGCTGAACCCGGGACAGGGGACGGCTACACCTTC
many	.	TRBJ2-5	TRBV7-2	CASSYDGETQYF	TGTGCCAGCAGTTATGACGGTGAGACCCAGTACTTC
few	.	TRBJ2-7	TRBV20-1	CSGSGESGYEQYF	TGCAGTGGAAGCGGCGAGTCAGGATACGAGCAGTACTTC
few	.	TRBJ2-5	TRBV4-2	CASSREGGQETQYF	TGTGCCAGCAGCCGCGAGGGGGGCCAAGAGACCCAGTACTTC
few	.	TRBJ2-2	TRBV5-1	CASKVGNTGELFF	TGCGCCAGCAAGGTGGGGAACACCGGGGAGCTGTTTTTT
.	TRBD2	TRBJ2-1	TRBV9	CASSGIAGGNEQFF	TGTGCCAGCAGCGGGATAGCGGGGGGGAATGAGCAGTTCTTC
few	.	TRBJ2-1	TRBV18	CASSPFGGLQGEQFF	TGTGCCAGCTCACCCTTTGGGGGTCTTCAGGGTGAGCAGTTCTTC
few	.	TRBJ2-5	TRBV28	CASSLRAPLETQYF	TGTGCCAGCAGCCTCAGGGCCCCCCTGGAGACCCAGTACTTC
few	.	TRBJ2-6	TRBV7-6	CASSRRPETAAQGANVLTF	TGTGCCAGCAGCAGACGACCCGAGACAGCCGCTCAAGGGGCCAACGTCCTGACTTTC
few	.	TRBJ1-2	TRBV5-1	CASRLDSFNYGYTF	TGCGCCAGCAGATTGGACAGCTTTAACTATGGCTACACCTTC
.	.	TRBJ2-4	TRBV2	CASSSPNQDQYF	TGTGCCAGCAGTTCTCCCAACCAGGATCAGTACTTC
few	.	TRBJ2-1	TRBV10-3	CAISSYNEQFF	TGTGCCATCAGTTCGTACAATGAGCAGTTCTTC
.	TRBD1	TRBJ1-2	TRBV2	CASTRDRGNGYTF	TGTGCCAGCACCAGGGACAGGGGTAACGGCTACACCTTC
few	.	TRBJ2-1	TRBV6-2/TRBV6-3	CASISGGLYSYNEQFF	TGTGCCAGCATTAGTGGGGGGCTTTACTCCTACAATGAGCAGTTCTTC
.	.	TRBJ1-1	TRBV3-1	CASRNGWNTEAFF	TGTGCCAGCAGGAACGGGTGGAACACTGAAGCTTTCTTT
.	.	TRBJ1-2	TRBV6-5	CASSRLTGLNYGYTF	TGTGCCAGCAGTCGACTTACGGGACTTAACTATGGCTACACCTTC
few	.	TRBJ1-5	TRBV7-2	CASSFVGGSNQPQHF	TGTGCCAGCAGCTTCGTCGGGGGAAGCAATCAGCCCCAGCATTTT
.	.	TRBJ2-1	TRBV2	CATEAGNNEQFF	TGTGCCACCGAGGCCGGGAACAATGAGCAGTTCTTC
.	.	TRBJ2-5	TRBV6-2/TRBV6-3	CASSYPQWKITQYF	TGTGCCAGCAGTTACCCACAGTGGAAGATCACCCAGTACTTC
few	.	TRBJ2-6	TRBV6-2/TRBV6-3	CASSYRLSGANVLTF	TGTGCCAGCAGTTACAGGTTATCTGGGGCCAACGTCCTGACTTTC
once	TRBD1	TRBJ1-2	TRBV29-1	CSVGGVGQPTSGYTF	TGCAGCGTGGGTGGAGTGGGACAGCCTACCAGCGGCTACACCTTC
few	TRBD1	TRBJ1-1	TRBV20-1	CSARDFRGMNTEAFF	TGCAGTGCTAGAGACTTCAGGGGGATGAACACTGAAGCTTTCTTT
many	TRBD2	TRBJ2-1	TRBV5-1	CASSLGRGGYNEQFF	TGCGCCAGCAGCTTGGGGCGGGGGGGATACAATGAGCAGTTCTTC
.	.	TRBJ2-5	TRBV7-2	CASNRRQETQYF	TGTGCCAGCAACAGACGCCAAGAGACCCAGTACTTC
.	TRBD1	TRBJ2-3	TRBV29-1	CSVDGTGTDTQYF	TGCAGCGTTGATGGGACAGGCACAGATACGCAGTATTTT
many	.	TRBJ1-4	TRBV4-1	CASSRSAGTTNEKLFF	TGCGCCAGCAGCCGATCGGCGGGGACAACTAATGAAAAACTGTTTTTT
.	TRBD1	TRBJ2-5	TRBV9	CASSDRDREGTQYF	TGTGCCAGCAGCGACCGGGACAGAGAGGGAACCCAGTACTTC
.	.	TRBJ1-1	TRBV5-6	CASSLVAVNTEAFF	TGTGCCAGCAGCTTGGTAGCGGTGAACACTGAAGCTTTCTTT
.	TRBD1	TRBJ2-3	TRBV15	CATSQGTAPSTDTQYF	TGTGCCACCAGCCAAGGGACAGCCCCTAGCACAGATACGCAGTATTTT
.	TRBD2	TRBJ2-5	TRBV15	CATSRGDSGGETQYF	TGTGCCACCAGCAGAGGGGATAGCGGGGGAGAGACCCAGTACTTC
.	.	TRBJ1-5	TRBV5-5	CASSLSQGNQPQHF	TGTGCCAGCAGCTTGAGTCAGGGTAACCAGCCCCAGCATTTT
.	TRBD2	TRBJ2-5	TRBV7-8	CASSLARSPRGGKETQYF	TGTGCCAGCAGCTTAGCGCGCTCCCCGCGGGGGGGTAAGGAGACCCAGTACTTC
.	TRBD1	TRBJ1-4	TRBV5-1	CASSGTGTGGASEKLFF	TGCGCCAGCAGCGGAACCGGGACAGGGGGCGCGAGTGAAAAACTGTTTTTT
few	.	TRBJ2-7	TRBV6-2/TRBV6-3	CASHLNQLSSYEQYF	TGTGCCAGCCACCTAAATCAGCTAAGCTCCTACGAGCAGTACTTC
.	TRBD1	TRBJ1-4	TRBV5-1	CASRLGQGGEKLFF	TGCGCCAGCAGATTGGGACAGGGAGGAGAAAAACTGTTTTTT
many	TRBD2	TRBJ2-3	TRBV12-3/TRBV12-4	CASSFQRGAGDTQYF	TGTGCCAGCAGTTTCCAGCGGGGGGCCGGAGATACGCAGTATTTT
.	TRBD1	TRBJ1-4	TRBV5-1	CASSFTGTGLFF	TGCGCCAGCAGCTTTACCGGGACAGGGCTGTTTTTT
.	.	TRBJ1-2	TRBV7-2	CASVDPNYGYTF	TGTGCCTCGGTGGACCCTAACTATGGCTACACCTTC
.	.	TRBJ1-3	TRBV12-3/TRBV12-4	CASSLGWGSGNTIYF	TGTGCCAGCAGTTTAGGGTGGGGGTCTGGAAACACCATATATTTT
.	TRBD2	TRBJ2-1	TRBV6-5	CASSYSGAGGALGQFF	TGTGCCAGCAGTTACTCGGGAGCGGGGGGCGCTTTGGGGCAGTTCTTC
.	.	TRBJ2-7	TRBV6-2/TRBV6-3	CASRRDGSYEQYF	TGTGCCAGCAGGAGGGACGGATCCTACGAGCAGTACTTC
.	.	TRBJ1-1	TRBV7-9	CASRAPSGTEAFF	TGTGCCAGCAGGGCACCGAGCGGCACTGAAGCTTTCTTT
.	.	TRBJ1-1	TRBV7-2	CASSLVRHQNTEAFF	TGTGCCAGCAGCTTAGTTAGACACCAAAACACTGAAGCTTTCTTT
many	TRBD2	TRBJ2-1	TRBV7-3	CASSPTSGGWNEQFF	TGTGCCAGCAGCCCTACTAGCGGGGGATGGAATGAGCAGTTCTTC
few	.	TRBJ1-1	TRBV2	CASFFDSNTEAFF	TGTGCCAGCTTTTTCGACAGCAACACTGAAGCTTTCTTT